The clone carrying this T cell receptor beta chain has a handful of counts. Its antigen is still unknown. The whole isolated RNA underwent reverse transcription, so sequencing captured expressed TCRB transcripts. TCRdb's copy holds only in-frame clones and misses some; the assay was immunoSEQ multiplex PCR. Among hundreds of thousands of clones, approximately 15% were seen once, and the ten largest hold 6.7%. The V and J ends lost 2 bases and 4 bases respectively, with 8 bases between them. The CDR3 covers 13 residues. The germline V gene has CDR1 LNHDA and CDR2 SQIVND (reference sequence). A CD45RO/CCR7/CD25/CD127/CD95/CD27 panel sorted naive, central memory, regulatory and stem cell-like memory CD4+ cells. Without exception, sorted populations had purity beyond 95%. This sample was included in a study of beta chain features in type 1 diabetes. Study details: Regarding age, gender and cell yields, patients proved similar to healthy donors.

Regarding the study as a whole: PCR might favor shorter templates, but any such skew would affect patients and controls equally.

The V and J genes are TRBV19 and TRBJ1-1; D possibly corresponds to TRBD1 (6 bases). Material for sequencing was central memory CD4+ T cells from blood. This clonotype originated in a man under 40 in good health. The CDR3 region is CASSISRGTEAFF. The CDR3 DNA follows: TGTGCCAGTAGTATAAGCAGGGGCACTGAAGCTTTCTTT.